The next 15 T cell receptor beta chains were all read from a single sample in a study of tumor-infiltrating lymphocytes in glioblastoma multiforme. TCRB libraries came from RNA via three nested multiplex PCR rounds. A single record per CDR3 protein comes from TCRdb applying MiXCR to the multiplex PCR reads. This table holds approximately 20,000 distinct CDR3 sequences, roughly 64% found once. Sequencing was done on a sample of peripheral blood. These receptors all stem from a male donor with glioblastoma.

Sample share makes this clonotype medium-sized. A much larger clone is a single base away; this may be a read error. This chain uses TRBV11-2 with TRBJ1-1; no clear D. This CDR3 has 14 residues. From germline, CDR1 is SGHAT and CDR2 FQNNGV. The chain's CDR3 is CASSLPVMNTEALF. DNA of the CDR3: TGTGCCAGCAGCTTACCGGTGATGAACACTGAAGCTCTCTTT.

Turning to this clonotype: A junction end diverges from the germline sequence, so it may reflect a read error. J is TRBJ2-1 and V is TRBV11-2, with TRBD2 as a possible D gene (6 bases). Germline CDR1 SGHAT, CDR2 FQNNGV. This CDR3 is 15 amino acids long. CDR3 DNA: TGTGCCAGCAGCTTAGAGCGGGAAGGTTTGGATGAGCAGTTTTTC. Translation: CASSLEREGLDEQFF.

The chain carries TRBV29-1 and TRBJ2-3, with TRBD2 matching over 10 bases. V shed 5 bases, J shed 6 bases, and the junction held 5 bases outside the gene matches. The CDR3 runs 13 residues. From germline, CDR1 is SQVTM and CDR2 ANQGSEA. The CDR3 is CSVLAGDSDTQYF. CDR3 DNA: TGCAGCGTTCTAGCGGGAGACTCGGATACGCAGTATTTT.

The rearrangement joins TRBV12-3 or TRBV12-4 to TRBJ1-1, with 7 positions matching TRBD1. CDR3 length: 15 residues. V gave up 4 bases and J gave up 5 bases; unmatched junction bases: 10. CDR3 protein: CASSSPGGGLTEAFF. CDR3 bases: TGTGCCAGCAGTTCTCCAGGGGGGGGGCTAACTGAAGCTTTCTTT.

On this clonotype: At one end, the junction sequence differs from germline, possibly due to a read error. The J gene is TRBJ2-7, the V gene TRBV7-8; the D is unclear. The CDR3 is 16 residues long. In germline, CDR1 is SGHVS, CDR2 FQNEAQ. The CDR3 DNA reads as TGTGCCAGCAGCTTAGGGTCTATATCGGCCCCCTACCAGCAGTACTTC. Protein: CASSLGSISAPYQQYF.

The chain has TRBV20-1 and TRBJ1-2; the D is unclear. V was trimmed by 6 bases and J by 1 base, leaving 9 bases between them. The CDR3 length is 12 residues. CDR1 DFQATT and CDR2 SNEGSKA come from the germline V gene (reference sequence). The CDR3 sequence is CSANELNYGYTF. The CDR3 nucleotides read TGCAGTGCCAACGAACTTAACTATGGCTACACCTTC.

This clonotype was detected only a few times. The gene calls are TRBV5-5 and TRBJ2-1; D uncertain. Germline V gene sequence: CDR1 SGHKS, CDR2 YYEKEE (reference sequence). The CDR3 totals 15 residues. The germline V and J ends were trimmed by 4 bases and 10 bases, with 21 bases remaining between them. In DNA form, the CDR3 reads TGTGCCAGCAGCATGGATTACCAGAGGCCATGGGAGCAGTTCTTC. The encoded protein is CASSMDYQRPWEQFF.

The CDR3 nucleotides are TGCAGCGTACTCAGTAGGGGGTCGGGCGAGCAGTACTTC. This sequence encodes CSVLSRGSGEQYF. This sequence joins TRBV29-1 and TRBJ2-7, with D perhaps TRBD1 (6 bases). The V and J ends lost 6 bases and 6 bases respectively, with 18 bases between them. The germline gives CDR1 SQVTM, CDR2 ANQGSEA. This CDR3 is 13 amino acids long.

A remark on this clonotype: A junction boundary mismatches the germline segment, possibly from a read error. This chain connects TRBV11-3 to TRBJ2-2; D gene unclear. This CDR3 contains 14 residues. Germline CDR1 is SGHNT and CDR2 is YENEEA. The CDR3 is CAGRLSKGTGELFF. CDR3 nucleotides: TGTGCCGGCAGGTTGTCGAAGGGCACCGGGGAGCTGTTTTTT.

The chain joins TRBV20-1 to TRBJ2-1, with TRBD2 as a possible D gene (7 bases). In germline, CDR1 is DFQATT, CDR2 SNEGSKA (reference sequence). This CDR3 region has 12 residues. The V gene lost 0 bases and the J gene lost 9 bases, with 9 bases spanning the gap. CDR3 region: CSAREGGAEQFF. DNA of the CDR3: TGCAGTGCTAGAGAGGGGGGGGCTGAGCAGTTCTTC.

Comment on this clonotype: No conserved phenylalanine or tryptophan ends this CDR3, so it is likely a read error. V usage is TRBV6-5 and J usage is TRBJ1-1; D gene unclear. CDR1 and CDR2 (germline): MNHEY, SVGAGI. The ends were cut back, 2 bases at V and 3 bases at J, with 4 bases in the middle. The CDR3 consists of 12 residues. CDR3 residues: CASSYLDTEAFL. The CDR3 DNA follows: TGTGCCAGCAGTTACCTTGACACTGAAGCTTTCTTG.

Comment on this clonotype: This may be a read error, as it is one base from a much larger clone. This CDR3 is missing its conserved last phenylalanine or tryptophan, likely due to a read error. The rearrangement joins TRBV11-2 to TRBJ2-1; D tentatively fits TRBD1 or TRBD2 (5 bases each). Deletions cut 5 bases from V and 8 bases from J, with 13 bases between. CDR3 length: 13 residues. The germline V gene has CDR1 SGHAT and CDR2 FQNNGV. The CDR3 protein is CASSRDLGDEQFL. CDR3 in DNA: TGTGCCAGCAGCCGGGACCTCGGCGATGAGCAGTTCTTA.

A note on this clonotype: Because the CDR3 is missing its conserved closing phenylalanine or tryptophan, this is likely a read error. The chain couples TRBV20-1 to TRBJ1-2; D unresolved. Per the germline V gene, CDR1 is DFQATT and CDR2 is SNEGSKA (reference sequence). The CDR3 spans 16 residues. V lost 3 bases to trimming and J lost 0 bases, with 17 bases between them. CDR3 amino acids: CSARDRSAFPNYGYTS. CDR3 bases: TGCAGTGCTAGGGATAGATCAGCGTTCCCTAACTATGGCTACACCTCC.

The DNA for the CDR3 is TGCAGCGTTGGAGGGGGAGAGACCCAGTACTTC. Its translation: CSVGGGETQYF. The chain has TRBV29-1 and TRBJ2-5; D might be TRBD1 (6 bases). The CDR3 length is 11 residues. The V gene's germline CDR1 is SQVTM and CDR2 ANQGSEA. The V and J ends lost 4 bases and 4 bases respectively, with 7 bases between them.

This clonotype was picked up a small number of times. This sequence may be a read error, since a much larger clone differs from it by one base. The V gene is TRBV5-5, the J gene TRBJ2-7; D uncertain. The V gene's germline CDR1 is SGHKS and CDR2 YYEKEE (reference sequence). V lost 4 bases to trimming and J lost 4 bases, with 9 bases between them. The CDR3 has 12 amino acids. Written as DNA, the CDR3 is TGTGCCAGCAGCGTGACAAGGTACGAGCAGTACTTC. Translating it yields CASSVTRYEQYF. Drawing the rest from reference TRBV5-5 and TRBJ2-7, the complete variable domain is DAGVTQSPTHLIKTRGQQVTLRCSPISGHKSVSWYQQVLGQGPQFIFQYYEKEERGRGNFPDRFSARQFPNYSSELNVNALLLGDSALYLCASSVTRYEQYFGPGTRLTVT.